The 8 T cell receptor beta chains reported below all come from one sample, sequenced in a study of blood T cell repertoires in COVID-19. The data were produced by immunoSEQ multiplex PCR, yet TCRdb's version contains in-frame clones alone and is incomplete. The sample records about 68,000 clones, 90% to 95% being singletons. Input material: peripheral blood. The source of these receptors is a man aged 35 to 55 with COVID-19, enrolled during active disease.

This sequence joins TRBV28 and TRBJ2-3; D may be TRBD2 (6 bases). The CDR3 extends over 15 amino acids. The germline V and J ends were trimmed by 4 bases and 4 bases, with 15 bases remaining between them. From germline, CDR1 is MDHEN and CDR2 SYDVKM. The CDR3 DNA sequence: TGTGCCAGCAGTTCCGGGGCGGGGCTCCCAGATACGCAGTATTTT. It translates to CASSSGAGLPDTQYF.

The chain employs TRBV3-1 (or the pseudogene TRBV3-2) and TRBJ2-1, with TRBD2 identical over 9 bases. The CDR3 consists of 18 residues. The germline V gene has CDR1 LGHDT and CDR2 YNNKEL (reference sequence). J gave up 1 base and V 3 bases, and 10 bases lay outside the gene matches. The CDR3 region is CASSHISGGTPSYNEQFF. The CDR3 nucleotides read TGTGCCAGCAGCCATATTAGCGGGGGCACCCCGTCCTACAATGAGCAGTTCTTC.

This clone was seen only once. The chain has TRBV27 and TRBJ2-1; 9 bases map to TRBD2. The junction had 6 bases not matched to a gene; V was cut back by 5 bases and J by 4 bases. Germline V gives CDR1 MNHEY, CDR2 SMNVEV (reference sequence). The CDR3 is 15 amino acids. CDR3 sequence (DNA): TGTGCCAGCAGTCCAAAGCGGGGGGCTTACAATGAGCAGTTCTTC. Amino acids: CASSPKRGAYNEQFF.

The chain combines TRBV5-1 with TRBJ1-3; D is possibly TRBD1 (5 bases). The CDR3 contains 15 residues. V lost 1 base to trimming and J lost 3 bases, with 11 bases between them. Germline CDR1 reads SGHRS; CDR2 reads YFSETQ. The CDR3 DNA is TGCGCCAGCAGCTTGCAGGGTCTAAGTGGAAACACCATATATTTT. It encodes CASSLQGLSGNTIYF.

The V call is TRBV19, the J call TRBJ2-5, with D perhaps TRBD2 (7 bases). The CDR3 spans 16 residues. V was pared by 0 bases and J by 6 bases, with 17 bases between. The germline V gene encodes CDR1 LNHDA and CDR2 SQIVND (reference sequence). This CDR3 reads CASSIDHGGAGKTQYF. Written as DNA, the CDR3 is TGTGCCAGTAGTATAGATCATGGGGGGGCCGGGAAGACCCAGTACTTC.

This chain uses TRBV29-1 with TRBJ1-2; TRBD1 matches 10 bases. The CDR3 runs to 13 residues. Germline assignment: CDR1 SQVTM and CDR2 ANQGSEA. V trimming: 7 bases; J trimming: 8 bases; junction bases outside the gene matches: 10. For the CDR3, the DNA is TGCAGCGCCCAGACAGGGGGCCTCCAAGGCTACACCTTC. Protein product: CSAQTGGLQGYTF.

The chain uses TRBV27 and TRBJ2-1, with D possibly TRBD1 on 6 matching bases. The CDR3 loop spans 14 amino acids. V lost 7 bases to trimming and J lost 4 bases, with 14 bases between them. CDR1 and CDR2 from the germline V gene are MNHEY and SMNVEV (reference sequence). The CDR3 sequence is CASTGPDRYNEQFF. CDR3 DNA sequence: TGTGCCAGCACCGGTCCGGACAGATACAATGAGCAGTTCTTC.

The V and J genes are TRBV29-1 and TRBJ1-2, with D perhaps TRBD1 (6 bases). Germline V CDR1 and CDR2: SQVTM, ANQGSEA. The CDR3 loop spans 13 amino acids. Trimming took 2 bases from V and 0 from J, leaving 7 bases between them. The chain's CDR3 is CSVETGPNYGYTF. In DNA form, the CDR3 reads TGCAGCGTTGAAACAGGGCCTAACTATGGCTACACCTTC.